These 5 T cell receptor beta chains originate from one sample sequenced in a study of OX40 agonist ivuxolimab in advanced cancers. Profiled with immunoSEQ multiplex PCR; TCRdb holds only in-frame clones, not every one. The sample lists roughly 53,000 clones, approximately 80% occurring once. The sample in question was CD4+ or CD8+ T cells sorted from blood, obtained in a trial of the OX40 agonist ivuxolimab. These receptors originate from an adult with an advanced solid tumor such as melanoma, head and neck, liver or kidney cancer.

V gene TRBV7-2 combines with J gene TRBJ2-1; 8 bases match TRBD1. Per germline, CDR1 SGHTA and CDR2 FQGNSA. With V trimmed by 1 base and J by 13 bases, 9 bases remained unmatched. The CDR3 covers 14 residues. The CDR3 is CASSLGGQVVFQFF. The CDR3 nucleotides are TGTGCCAGCAGCTTAGGGGGACAGGTAGTCTTCCAGTTCTTC.

V usage is TRBV10-1 and J usage is TRBJ1-6; TRBD1 matches at 10 bases. The J segment lost 7 bases and the V segment lost 6 bases, leaving 6 bases of the junction unmatched. The germline CDR1 and CDR2 sequences are WNHNN and SYGVQD (reference sequence). The CDR3 loop spans 15 amino acids. The CDR3 loop reads CASSEGQGGNSPLHF. Written as DNA, the CDR3 is TGCGCCAGCAGCGAAGGACAGGGGGGGAATTCACCCCTCCACTTT.

This sequence joins TRBV2 and TRBJ2-1, with no clear D. CDR1 and CDR2 (germline): SNHLY, FYNNEI. V lost 6 bases and J lost 3, with 15 bases in between. The CDR3 runs to 15 residues. The chain's CDR3 is CASRNGRTYYNEQFF. CDR3 bases: TGTGCCAGCAGGAATGGCCGTACGTACTACAATGAGCAGTTCTTC.

This clone was counted many times. The gene calls are TRBV28 and TRBJ1-1; D possibly corresponds to TRBD1 (5 bases). The CDR3 totals 14 residues. The germline V and J ends were trimmed by 6 bases and 1 base, with 12 bases remaining between them. The germline V gene has CDR1 MDHEN and CDR2 SYDVKM. CDR3 in amino acids: CASSSTGENTEAFF. The DNA for the CDR3 is TGTGCCAGCAGCTCCACGGGGGAGAACACTGAAGCTTTCTTT.

The V gene is TRBV16, the J gene TRBJ1-5; D uncertain. Germline CDR1 is KGHSY and CDR2 is FQNENV. Trimming removed 5 bases from V and 0 bases from J, with 2 bases in between. The CDR3 has 12 residues. CDR3 nucleotide sequence: TGTGCCAGCAGCGATAGCAATCAGCCCCAGCATTTT. It encodes CASSDSNQPQHF.